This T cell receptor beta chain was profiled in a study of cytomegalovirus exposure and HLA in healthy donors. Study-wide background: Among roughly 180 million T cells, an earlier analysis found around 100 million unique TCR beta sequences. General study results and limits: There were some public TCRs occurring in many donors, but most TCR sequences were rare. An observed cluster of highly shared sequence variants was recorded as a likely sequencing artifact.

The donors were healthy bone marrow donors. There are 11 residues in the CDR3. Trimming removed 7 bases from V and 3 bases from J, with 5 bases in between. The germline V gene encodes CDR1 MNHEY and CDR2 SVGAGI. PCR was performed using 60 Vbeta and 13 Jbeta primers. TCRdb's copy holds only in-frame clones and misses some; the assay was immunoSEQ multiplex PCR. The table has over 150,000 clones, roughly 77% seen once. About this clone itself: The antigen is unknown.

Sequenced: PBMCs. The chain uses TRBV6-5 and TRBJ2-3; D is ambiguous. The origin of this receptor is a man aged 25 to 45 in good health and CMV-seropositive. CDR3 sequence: CASTGTDTQYF. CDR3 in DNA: TGTGCCAGCACCGGGACAGATACGCAGTATTTT.